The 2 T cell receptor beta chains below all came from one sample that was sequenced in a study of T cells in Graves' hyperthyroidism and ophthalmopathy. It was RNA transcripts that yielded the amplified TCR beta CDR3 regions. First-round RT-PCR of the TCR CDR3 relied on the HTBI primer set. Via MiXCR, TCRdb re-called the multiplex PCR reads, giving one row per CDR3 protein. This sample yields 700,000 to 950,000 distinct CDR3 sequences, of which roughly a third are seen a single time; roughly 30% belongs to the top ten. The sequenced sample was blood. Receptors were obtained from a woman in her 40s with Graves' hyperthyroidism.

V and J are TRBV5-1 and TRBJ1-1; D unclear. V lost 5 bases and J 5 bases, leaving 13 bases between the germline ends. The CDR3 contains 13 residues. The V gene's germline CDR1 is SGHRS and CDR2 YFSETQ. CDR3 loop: CASRRETETEAFF. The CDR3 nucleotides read TGCGCCAGCAGGCGTGAGACGGAGACTGAAGCTTTCTTT.

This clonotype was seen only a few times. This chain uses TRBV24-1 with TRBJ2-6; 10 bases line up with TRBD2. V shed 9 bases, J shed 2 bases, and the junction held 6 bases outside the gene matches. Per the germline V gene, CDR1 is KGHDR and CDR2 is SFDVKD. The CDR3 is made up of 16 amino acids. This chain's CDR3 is CATEAGGPAGANVLTF. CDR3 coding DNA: TGTGCCACCGAAGCGGGGGGGCCGGCTGGGGCCAACGTCCTGACTTTC.